This T cell receptor (beta chain) originates from a study of blood T cells in healthy people across ages. Whole-study results and caveats: It was held that diversity estimates obtained from one million T cells represented underestimates. More naive CD4+ cells and higher diversity marked long-lived donors relative to aged donors.

This clonotype was seen at least ten times. Its antigen is as yet unknown. The V gene lost 0 bases and the J gene lost 4 bases, with 10 bases spanning the gap. This CDR3 is built from 15 residues. Germline V gene sequence: CDR1 MGHRA, CDR2 YSYEKL. A sample-barcoded 5' primer and a J-beta primer mix were used in a second PCR of roughly 7 to 11 cycles. Each TCR beta cDNA got a 12-nucleotide random molecular identifier. TCRdb called the 5' RACE reads again in MiXCR, with one record for every CDR3 protein. Of approximately 700,000 distinct CDR3 sequences listed, 32% are singletons. The chain links TRBV4-1 to TRBJ2-1; TRBD2 is a possible D gene (6 bases). Sequencing was performed on blood. This clonotype was sampled from a woman aged 80 or older in good health. The CDR3 region is CASSQEGRGYNEQFF. CDR3 nucleotide sequence: TGCGCCAGCAGCCAAGAAGGGCGGGGATACAATGAGCAGTTCTTC.